This T cell receptor (beta chain) was sequenced in a study of blood T cell repertoires in COVID-19. About the study: Acute-phase and convalescent COVID-19 samples originated in the United States, Italy and Spain. PBMCs, B-cell-depleted T cells, or T cells provided the cDNA or gDNA that made up the material.

As originally analysed: Cell counts per sample came from amplifying reference gene primers. Generated by immunoSEQ multiplex PCR, the TCRdb table keeps only in-frame clones and is missing some. Clone size and V and J calls were adopted from that table, with D and trimming inferred from the DNA. Counted here are about 110,000 clones, approximately 83% occurring once; the ten biggest clones make up roughly 4.1%. The length of the CDR3 is 18 residues. V dropped 3 bases and J dropped 7; count of bases not matched to a gene: 21. Germline V gene sequence: CDR1 MDHEN, CDR2 SYDVKM. Sequences were obtained from peripheral blood. The source of this sequence is a woman in her 70s with acute or convalescent COVID-19. The J gene is TRBJ2-7, the V gene TRBV28, with TRBD2 matching 7 bases. The CDR3 bases are TGTGCCAGCAGTTTTTCGCCGGGGAGGGCCAGTCGGGAAGGGGAGCAGTACTTC. Translation gives CASSFSPGRASREGEQYF.